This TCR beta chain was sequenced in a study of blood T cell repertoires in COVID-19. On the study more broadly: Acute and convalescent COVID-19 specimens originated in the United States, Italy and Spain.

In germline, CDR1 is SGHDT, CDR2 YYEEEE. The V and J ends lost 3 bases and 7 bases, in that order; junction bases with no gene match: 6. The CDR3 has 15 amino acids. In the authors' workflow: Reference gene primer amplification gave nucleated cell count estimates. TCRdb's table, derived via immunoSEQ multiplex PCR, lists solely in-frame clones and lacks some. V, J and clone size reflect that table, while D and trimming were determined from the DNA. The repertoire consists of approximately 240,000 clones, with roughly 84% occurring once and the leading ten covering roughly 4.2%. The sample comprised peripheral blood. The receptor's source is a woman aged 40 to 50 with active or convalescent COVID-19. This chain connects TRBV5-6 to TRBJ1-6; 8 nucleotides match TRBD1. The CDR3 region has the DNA TGTGCCAGCAGCTGGGGACAGGCCCCAAATTCACCCCTCCACTTT. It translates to CASSWGQAPNSPLHF.